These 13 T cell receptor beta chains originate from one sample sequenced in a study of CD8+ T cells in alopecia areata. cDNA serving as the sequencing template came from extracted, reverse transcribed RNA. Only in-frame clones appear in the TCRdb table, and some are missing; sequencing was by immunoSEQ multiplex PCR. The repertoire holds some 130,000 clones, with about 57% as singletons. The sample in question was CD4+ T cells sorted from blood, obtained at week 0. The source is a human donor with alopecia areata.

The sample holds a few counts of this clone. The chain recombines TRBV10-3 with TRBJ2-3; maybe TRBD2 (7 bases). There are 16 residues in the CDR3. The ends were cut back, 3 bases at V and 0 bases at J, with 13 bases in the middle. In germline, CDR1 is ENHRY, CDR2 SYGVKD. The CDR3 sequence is CAISDGGRSSTDTQYF. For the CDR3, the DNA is TGTGCCATCAGTGACGGGGGGCGAAGCAGCACAGATACGCAGTATTTT.

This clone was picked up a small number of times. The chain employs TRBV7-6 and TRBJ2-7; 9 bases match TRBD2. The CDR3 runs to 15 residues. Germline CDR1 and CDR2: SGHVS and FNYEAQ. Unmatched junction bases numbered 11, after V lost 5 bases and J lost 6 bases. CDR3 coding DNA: TGTGCCAGCAGCGAGCGGGGGGCCGGGGGTGGCGAGCAGTACTTC. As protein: CASSERGAGGGEQYF.

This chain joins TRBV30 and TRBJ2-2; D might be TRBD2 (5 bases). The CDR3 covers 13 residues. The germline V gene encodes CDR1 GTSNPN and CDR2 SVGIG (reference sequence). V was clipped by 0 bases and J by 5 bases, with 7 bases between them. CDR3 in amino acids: CAWSVGDTGELFF. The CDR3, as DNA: TGTGCCTGGAGTGTCGGGGATACCGGGGAGCTGTTTTTT.

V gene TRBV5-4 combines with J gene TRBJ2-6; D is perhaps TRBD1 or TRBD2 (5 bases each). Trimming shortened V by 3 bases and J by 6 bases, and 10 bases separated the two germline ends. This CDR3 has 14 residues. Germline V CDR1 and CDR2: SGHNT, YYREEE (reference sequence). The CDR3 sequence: CASSYQGVANVLTF. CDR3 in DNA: TGTGCCAGCAGCTATCAGGGAGTGGCCAACGTCCTGACTTTC. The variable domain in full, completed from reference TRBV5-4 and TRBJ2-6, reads ETGVTQSPTHLIKTRGQQVTLRCSSQSGHNTVSWYQQALGQGPQFIFQYYREEENGRGNFPPRFSGLQFPNYSSELNVNALELDDSALYLCASSYQGVANVLTFGAGSRLTVL.

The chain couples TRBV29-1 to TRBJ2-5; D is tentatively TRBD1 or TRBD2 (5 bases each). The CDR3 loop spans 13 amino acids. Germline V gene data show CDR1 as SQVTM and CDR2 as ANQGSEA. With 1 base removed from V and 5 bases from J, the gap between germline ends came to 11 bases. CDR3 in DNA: TGCAGCGTTGAAGTGGGACCCGGCGAGACCCAGTACTTC. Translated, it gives CSVEVGPGETQYF.

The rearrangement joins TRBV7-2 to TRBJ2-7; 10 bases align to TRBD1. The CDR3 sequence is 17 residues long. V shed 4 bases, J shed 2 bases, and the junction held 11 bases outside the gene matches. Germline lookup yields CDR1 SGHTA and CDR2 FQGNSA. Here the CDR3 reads CASSSSQAGTGAYEQYF. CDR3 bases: TGTGCCAGCAGCTCTTCACAAGCCGGGACAGGGGCCTACGAGCAGTACTTC.

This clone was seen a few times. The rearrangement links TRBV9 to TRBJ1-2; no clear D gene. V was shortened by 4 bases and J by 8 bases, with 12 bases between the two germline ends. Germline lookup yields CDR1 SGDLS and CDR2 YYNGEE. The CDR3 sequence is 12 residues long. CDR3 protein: CASSPVRAGYTF. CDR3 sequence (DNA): TGTGCCAGCAGCCCCGTTAGAGCGGGCTACACCTTC.

The CDR3 coding sequence is TGTGCCAGCAGCGTACCGTCGAGGGGGGTGACTGAAGCTTTCTTT. Protein: CASSVPSRGVTEAFF. The chain combines TRBV9 with TRBJ1-1, with a tentative D call TRBD1 (6 bases). Germline values: CDR1 SGDLS, CDR2 YYNGEE. V lost 1 base, J lost 5 bases, and 15 bases lay in between. This CDR3 comprises 15 residues.

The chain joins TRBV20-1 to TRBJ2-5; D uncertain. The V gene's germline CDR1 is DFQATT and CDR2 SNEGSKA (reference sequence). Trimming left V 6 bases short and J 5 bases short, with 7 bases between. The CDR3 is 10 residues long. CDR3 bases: TGCAGTGCCCTGAAGGAGACCCAGTACTTC. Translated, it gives CSALKETQYF.

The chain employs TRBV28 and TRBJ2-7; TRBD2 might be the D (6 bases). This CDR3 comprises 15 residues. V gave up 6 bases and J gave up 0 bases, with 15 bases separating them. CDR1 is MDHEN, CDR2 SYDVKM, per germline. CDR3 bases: TGTGCCAGCAGGCCCTTCCAGCGGGTCTCCTACGAGCAGTACTTC. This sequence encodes CASRPFQRVSYEQYF.

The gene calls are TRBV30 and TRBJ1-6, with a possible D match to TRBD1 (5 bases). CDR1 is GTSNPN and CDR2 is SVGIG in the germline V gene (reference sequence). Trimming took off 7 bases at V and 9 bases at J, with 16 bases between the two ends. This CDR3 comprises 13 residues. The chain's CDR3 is CASWGGGRSPLHF. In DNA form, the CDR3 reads TGTGCCTCTTGGGGCGGTGGTCGTTCACCCCTCCACTTT.

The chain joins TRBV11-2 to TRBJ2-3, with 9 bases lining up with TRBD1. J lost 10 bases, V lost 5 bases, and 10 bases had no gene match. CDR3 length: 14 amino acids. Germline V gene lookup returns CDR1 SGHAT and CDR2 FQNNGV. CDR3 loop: CASSHRGRLWAQYF. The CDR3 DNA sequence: TGTGCCAGCAGCCACAGGGGGCGGTTGTGGGCGCAGTATTTT.

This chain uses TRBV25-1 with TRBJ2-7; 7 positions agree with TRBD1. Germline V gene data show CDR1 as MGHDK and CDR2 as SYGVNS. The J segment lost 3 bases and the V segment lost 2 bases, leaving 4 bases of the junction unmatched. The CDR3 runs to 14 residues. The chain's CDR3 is CASSERQGDYEQYF. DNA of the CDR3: TGTGCCAGCAGTGAACGACAGGGTGACTACGAGCAGTACTTC.